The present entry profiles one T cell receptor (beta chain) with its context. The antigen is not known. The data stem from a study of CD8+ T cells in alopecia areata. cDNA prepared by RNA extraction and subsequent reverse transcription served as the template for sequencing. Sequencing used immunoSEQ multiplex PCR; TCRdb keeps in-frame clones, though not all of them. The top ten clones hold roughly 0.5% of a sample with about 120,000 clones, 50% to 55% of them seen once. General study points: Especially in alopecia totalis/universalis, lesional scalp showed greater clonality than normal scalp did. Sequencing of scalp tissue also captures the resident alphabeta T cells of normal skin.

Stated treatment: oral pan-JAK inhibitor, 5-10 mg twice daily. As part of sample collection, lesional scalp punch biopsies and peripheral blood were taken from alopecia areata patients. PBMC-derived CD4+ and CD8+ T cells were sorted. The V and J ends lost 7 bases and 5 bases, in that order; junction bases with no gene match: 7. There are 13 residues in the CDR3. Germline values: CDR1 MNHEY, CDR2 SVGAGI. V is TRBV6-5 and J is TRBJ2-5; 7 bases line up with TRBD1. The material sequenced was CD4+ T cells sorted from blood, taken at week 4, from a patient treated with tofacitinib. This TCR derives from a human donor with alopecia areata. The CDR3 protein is CASTGTARETQYF. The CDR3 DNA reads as TGTGCCAGCACCGGGACAGCCAGGGAGACCCAGTACTTC.